This is a list of T cell receptor beta chains from one sample in a study of glioma-infiltrating T cells. TCRdb analysed the multiplex PCR reads with MiXCR anew, one entry per CDR3 protein. Seen here are about 380,000 distinct CDR3 sequences, roughly two fifths observed once, and the top ten hold approximately 12%. The sample taken for sequencing was glioma tissue, nonneoplastic brain tissue, or PBMCs (not recorded which). These receptor sequences come from a human donor with low-grade glioma or glioblastoma, undergoing nonglioma brain surgery, or in good health (not recorded which). CDR3s include the opening cysteine and the closing phenylalanine or tryptophan. The order of the fields is CDR3 protein, CDR3 DNA, D gene, V gene, J gene, clone size. A D gene is named only where the DNA matches it firmly. Rows give clone size only sometimes, using once, few, many, or a class for an expanded clone.

CDR3aa: CASSARAGGRTDTQYF
CDR3nt: TGTGCCAGCAGCGCACGAGCGGGAGGACGCACAGATACGCAGTATTTT
d_gene: TRBD2
v_gene: TRBV2
j_gene: TRBJ2-3
abundance: .

CDR3aa: CASSQTGTGGTDTQYF
CDR3nt: TGCGCCAGCAGCCAGACCGGGACAGGGGGTACAGATACGCAGTATTTT
d_gene: TRBD1
v_gene: TRBV4-1
j_gene: TRBJ2-3
abundance: once

CDR3aa: CASSIGHNEQFF
CDR3nt: TGTGCCAGTAGTATAGGTCACAATGAGCAGTTCTTC
d_gene: .
v_gene: TRBV19
j_gene: TRBJ2-1
abundance: once

CDR3aa: CATRMDGRTDNGELFF
CDR3nt: TGTGCCACCAGGATGGACGGACGGACGGATAACGGGGAGCTGTTTTTT
d_gene: .
v_gene: TRBV15
j_gene: TRBJ2-2
abundance: .

CDR3aa: CASRPDRGTTEAFF
CDR3nt: TGTGCCAGCAGACCCGACAGGGGTACGACTGAAGCTTTCTTT
d_gene: TRBD1
v_gene: TRBV7-3
j_gene: TRBJ1-1
abundance: once

CDR3aa: CSARAPGHPNTEAFF
CDR3nt: TGCAGTGCTAGAGCTCCGGGACACCCGAACACTGAAGCTTTCTTT
d_gene: .
v_gene: TRBV20-1
j_gene: TRBJ1-1
abundance: many

CDR3aa: CAISIDQGEQYF
CDR3nt: TGTGCCATCAGTATAGATCAGGGCGAGCAGTACTTC
d_gene: .
v_gene: TRBV10-3
j_gene: TRBJ2-7
abundance: few

CDR3aa: CASSPGQALNEQFF
CDR3nt: TGTGCCAGCAGTCCGGGACAGGCCCTTAATGAGCAGTTCTTC
d_gene: TRBD1
v_gene: TRBV28
j_gene: TRBJ2-1
abundance: few

CDR3aa: CSARDDPYNYGYTF
CDR3nt: TGCAGTGCTAGAGACGATCCCTATAACTATGGCTACACCTTC
d_gene: .
v_gene: TRBV20-1
j_gene: TRBJ1-2
abundance: many

CDR3aa: CASGRLAGFYNEQFF
CDR3nt: TGCGCCAGCGGTCGACTAGCGGGCTTCTACAATGAGCAGTTCTTC
d_gene: TRBD2
v_gene: TRBV4-1
j_gene: TRBJ2-1
abundance: .

CDR3aa: CASSFLRPSSTDTQYF
CDR3nt: TGTGCCAGCAGTTTCCTCCGGCCTTCTAGCACAGATACGCAGTATTTT
d_gene: .
v_gene: TRBV27
j_gene: TRBJ2-3
abundance: many

CDR3aa: CSAQGWEQPQHF
CDR3nt: TGCAGTGCCCAGGGTTGGGAACAGCCCCAGCATTTT
d_gene: .
v_gene: TRBV20-1
j_gene: TRBJ1-5
abundance: .

CDR3aa: CASSGSATNEQFF
CDR3nt: TGTGCCAGCAGCGGGTCAGCAACAAATGAGCAGTTCTTC
d_gene: .
v_gene: TRBV27
j_gene: TRBJ2-1
abundance: many

CDR3aa: CSVEGITYEQYF
CDR3nt: TGCAGCGTTGAAGGTATCACCTACGAGCAGTACTTC
d_gene: .
v_gene: TRBV29-1
j_gene: TRBJ2-7
abundance: .

CDR3aa: CASSVGTPGEQFF
CDR3nt: TGTGCCAGCAGTGTGGGGACTCCAGGGGAGCAGTTCTTC
d_gene: .
v_gene: TRBV6-2/TRBV6-3
j_gene: TRBJ2-1
abundance: .

CDR3aa: CSAKLARTQETQYF
CDR3nt: TGCAGTGCTAAACTCGCACGTACGCAAGAGACCCAGTACTTC
d_gene: .
v_gene: TRBV20-1
j_gene: TRBJ2-5
abundance: once

CDR3aa: CASSSQGQYTQYF
CDR3nt: TGTGCCAGCAGCTCTCAGGGGCAGTATACGCAGTATTTT
d_gene: .
v_gene: TRBV7-9
j_gene: TRBJ2-3
abundance: .

CDR3aa: CASSVSGTGLNNEQFF
CDR3nt: TGTGCCAGCAGCGTATCCGGGACAGGGCTTAACAATGAGCAGTTCTTC
d_gene: TRBD1
v_gene: TRBV7-9
j_gene: TRBJ2-1
abundance: few

CDR3aa: CATSGEPGAWEQYF
CDR3nt: TGTGCCACCAGCGGAGAACCAGGTGCTTGGGAGCAGTACTTC
d_gene: .
v_gene: TRBV15
j_gene: TRBJ2-7
abundance: .

CDR3aa: CASSLGQGGEKLFF
CDR3nt: TGCGCCAGCAGCCTAGGACAGGGCGGTGAAAAACTGTTTTTT
d_gene: TRBD1
v_gene: TRBV4-3
j_gene: TRBJ1-4
abundance: .

CDR3aa: CASSLDMRTKGGGSTQHF
CDR3nt: TGTGCCAGCAGCTTAGATATGAGGACCAAAGGAGGGGGATCGACCCAGCATTTT
d_gene: .
v_gene: TRBV7-2
j_gene: TRBJ1-5
abundance: .

CDR3aa: CSARWGRINTEAFF
CDR3nt: TGCAGTGCTAGGTGGGGACGTATTAACACTGAAGCTTTCTTT
d_gene: .
v_gene: TRBV20-1
j_gene: TRBJ1-1
abundance: .

CDR3aa: CASSAERSTDTQYF
CDR3nt: TGTGCCAGCAGTGCGGAGCGGAGCACAGATACGCAGTATTTT
d_gene: .
v_gene: TRBV2
j_gene: TRBJ2-3
abundance: few

CDR3aa: CASSTSNQPQHF
CDR3nt: TGTGCCAGCAGTACTAGCAATCAGCCCCAGCATTTT
d_gene: .
v_gene: TRBV27
j_gene: TRBJ1-5
abundance: many

CDR3aa: CATGSAGIAEAFF
CDR3nt: TGTGCCACCGGTTCGGCAGGGATCGCTGAAGCTTTCTTT
d_gene: .
v_gene: TRBV15
j_gene: TRBJ1-1
abundance: many

CDR3aa: CATSDLHFGGADTQYF
CDR3nt: TGTGCCACCAGTGATTTGCATTTCGGGGGGGCAGATACGCAGTATTTT
d_gene: TRBD2
v_gene: TRBV24-1
j_gene: TRBJ2-3
abundance: few

CDR3aa: CASSSGQESSNTGELFF
CDR3nt: TGTGCCAGCAGCTCGGGACAGGAGTCCTCGAACACCGGGGAGCTGTTTTTT
d_gene: TRBD1
v_gene: TRBV6-1
j_gene: TRBJ2-2
abundance: many

CDR3aa: CATRISSSYNEQFF
CDR3nt: TGTGCCACCAGGATTTCGAGCTCCTACAATGAGCAGTTCTTC
d_gene: .
v_gene: TRBV15
j_gene: TRBJ2-1
abundance: many

CDR3aa: CASSHGQGGNEQFF
CDR3nt: TGCGCCAGCAGCCATGGACAGGGAGGCAATGAGCAGTTCTTC
d_gene: TRBD1
v_gene: TRBV4-1
j_gene: TRBJ2-1
abundance: many

CDR3aa: CSALQNYEQYF
CDR3nt: TGCAGTGCCCTACAGAACTACGAGCAGTACTTC
d_gene: .
v_gene: TRBV20-1
j_gene: TRBJ2-7
abundance: many

CDR3aa: CASQVRGATTDTQYF
CDR3nt: TGTGCCAGTCAAGTCAGGGGGGCTACGACAGATACGCAGTATTTT
d_gene: .
v_gene: TRBV19
j_gene: TRBJ2-3
abundance: many

CDR3aa: CSAVGLERYEQYF
CDR3nt: TGCAGTGCTGTCGGGCTAGAAAGGTACGAGCAGTACTTC
d_gene: .
v_gene: TRBV20-1
j_gene: TRBJ2-7
abundance: many

CDR3aa: CSARIRQGHGNEQYF
CDR3nt: TGCAGTGCTAGGATCCGACAGGGCCATGGCAACGAGCAGTACTTC
d_gene: TRBD1
v_gene: TRBV20-1
j_gene: TRBJ2-7
abundance: .

CDR3aa: CASSFQYVGEQFF
CDR3nt: TGTGCCAGCAGCTTCCAATACGTGGGTGAGCAGTTCTTC
d_gene: .
v_gene: TRBV7-9
j_gene: TRBJ2-1
abundance: many

CDR3aa: CASRPGQSYEQYF
CDR3nt: TGTGCCAGCAGACCGGGACAGTCCTACGAGCAGTACTTC
d_gene: TRBD1
v_gene: TRBV28
j_gene: TRBJ2-7
abundance: many

CDR3aa: CASSQSNSNQPQHF
CDR3nt: TGTGCCAGCAGTCAGAGTAATAGCAATCAGCCCCAGCATTTT
d_gene: .
v_gene: TRBV6-2/TRBV6-3
j_gene: TRBJ1-5
abundance: .

CDR3aa: CSVELSGRVYNEQFF
CDR3nt: TGCAGCGTTGAACTCAGCGGGAGGGTCTACAATGAGCAGTTCTTC
d_gene: TRBD2
v_gene: TRBV29-1
j_gene: TRBJ2-1
abundance: .